Listed below are T cell receptor beta chains from one sample, sequenced in a study of shared clonotypes between healthy human individuals. TCRdb's copy holds only in-frame clones and misses some; the assay was immunoSEQ multiplex PCR. Here the sample spans 2,500,000 or so clones, over 85% being singletons. The sequenced material came from naive CD4+ T cells sorted from blood. The receptors stem from a man younger than 30 in good health. CDR3s include the opening cysteine and the closing phenylalanine or tryptophan. The D gene is left open where the match is weak. Size tells how often a clone was seen (once, few, many) or the class of an expanded clone, and some rows leave it out.

V gene,D gene,J gene,clone size,CDR3 DNA,CDR3 protein
TRBV5-1,.,TRBJ2-5,.,TGCGCCAGCAGCGCACTAGGTCAAGGGGTTGAGACCCAGTACTTC,CASSALGQGVETQYF
TRBV13,TRBD1,TRBJ2-2,.,TGTGCCAGCAGCCCGGGACAGGGGGGCACCGGGGAGCTGTTTTTT,CASSPGQGGTGELFF
TRBV5-1,TRBD1,TRBJ1-1,.,TGCGCCAGCAGCAACCGGGACAGGGAAGCTTTCTTT,CASSNRDREAFF
TRBV5-6,.,TRBJ1-5,once,TGTGCCAGCAGCTTGGGGGCAACCTCTTCCAATCAGCCCCAGCATTTT,CASSLGATSSNQPQHF
TRBV10-1,.,TRBJ1-1,.,TGCGCCAGCAGTCGGGACTCGATGAACACTGAAGCTTTCTTT,CASSRDSMNTEAFF
TRBV5-1,TRBD1,TRBJ2-1,.,TGCGCCAGCAGCTTGGACAGGGACAGGGGCTACAATGAGCAGTTCTTC,CASSLDRDRGYNEQFF
TRBV21-1,.,TRBJ2-7,.,TGTGCCAGTGGACTGCCCTACGAGCAGTACTTC,CASGLPYEQYF
TRBV5-4,.,TRBJ1-1,.,TGTGCCAGCAGCTTGGGGGGCGATACTGAAGCTTTCTTT,CASSLGGDTEAFF
TRBV28,TRBD2,TRBJ2-6,.,TGTGCCAGCAGTTTAAATTTGGGGGAGGGCCAGACCTCTGGGGCCAACGTCCTGACTTTC,CASSLNLGEGQTSGANVLTF
TRBV28,.,TRBJ1-5,.,TGTGCCAGCAGCCAACGGGACGGGTACAATCAGCCCCAGCATTTT,CASSQRDGYNQPQHF
TRBV19,.,TRBJ2-7,.,TGTGCCAGTAGCCTACAGGGCTCCTACGAGCAGTACTTC,CASSLQGSYEQYF
TRBV18,.,TRBJ2-7,.,TGTGCCAGCTCACCGGGGCAGGCGAACTACGAGCAGTACTTC,CASSPGQANYEQYF
TRBV5-4,.,TRBJ2-1,.,TGTGCCAGCAGCATTGGTAGCGTAAGCTCCTACAATGAGCAGTTCTTC,CASSIGSVSSYNEQFF
TRBV6-1,.,TRBJ2-2,.,TGTGCCAGCTGGGGTTATCACACCGGGGAGCTGTTTTTT,CASWGYHTGELFF
TRBV6-6,.,TRBJ2-7,.,TGTGCCAGCAGTTACAAGTCTCAGCAGTACTTC,CASSYKSQQYF
TRBV5-6,.,TRBJ2-5,.,TGTGCCAGCAGGCGTGGCATCAGTTTCGAGACCCAGTACTTC,CASRRGISFETQYF
TRBV30,.,TRBJ1-4,.,TGTGCCTGGAGTGTAATGGAGGGAGAAAAACTGTTTTTT,CAWSVMEGEKLFF
TRBV11-2,.,TRBJ1-2,few,TGTGCCAGCAGCAGCTACAGGGAGCTAAACTATGGCTACACCTTC,CASSSYRELNYGYTF
TRBV6-5,TRBD1,TRBJ1-4,once,TGTGCCAGCAGTTACTACCCAGGGGACAGGGATGAAAAACTGTTTTTT,CASSYYPGDRDEKLFF
TRBV19,.,TRBJ2-7,.,TGTGCCAGTAGTACCACGCAGAAATCCTACGAGCAGTACTTC,CASSTTQKSYEQYF
TRBV2,TRBD2,TRBJ2-7,.,TGTGCCAGCAGGGACTCCGGGACTAGGCTCCCCTACGAGCAGTACTTC,CASRDSGTRLPYEQYF
TRBV5-1,.,TRBJ2-2,once,TGCGCCAGCGGGGTAGAGAGTGGCACCGGGGAGCTGTTTTTT,CASGVESGTGELFF
TRBV13,TRBD1,TRBJ2-7,.,TGTGCCAGCAGCCCAGGGGGCAGGGGAGTCTACGAGCAGTACTTC,CASSPGGRGVYEQYF
TRBV2,.,TRBJ2-6,once,TGTGCCAGCAGTGGACGGGCCTCTGGGGCCAACGTCCTGACTTTC,CASSGRASGANVLTF
TRBV5-5,.,TRBJ1-2,once,TGTGCCAGCAGCTTGGGGCAGGTGATGGGCTACACCTTC,CASSLGQVMGYTF
TRBV6-1,TRBD1,TRBJ2-2,.,TGTGCCAGCAGTGCCGGACAGGGGGCTTTCACCACCGGGGAGCTGTTTTTT,CASSAGQGAFTTGELFF
TRBV6-5,.,TRBJ1-4,.,TGTGCCAGCGGACGGTCGGGTGAAAAACTGTTTTTT,CASGRSGEKLFF
TRBV30,.,TRBJ2-2,.,TGTGCCTGGAGAATAGGAAAGGGGTTCACCGGGGAGCTGTTTTTT,CAWRIGKGFTGELFF
TRBV6-6,TRBD2,TRBJ2-2,.,TGTGCCAGCAGCGGACTAGCCGGATCCGGGGAGCTGTTTTTT,CASSGLAGSGELFF
TRBV7-2,.,TRBJ2-3,.,TGTGCCAGCAGCTCTCCGACCCCATCCACAGATACGCAGTATTTT,CASSSPTPSTDTQYF
TRBV7-2,TRBD1,TRBJ1-5,.,TGTGCCAGCAGCTTAGTAGGGGACAGCAGCAATCAGCCCCAGCATTTT,CASSLVGDSSNQPQHF